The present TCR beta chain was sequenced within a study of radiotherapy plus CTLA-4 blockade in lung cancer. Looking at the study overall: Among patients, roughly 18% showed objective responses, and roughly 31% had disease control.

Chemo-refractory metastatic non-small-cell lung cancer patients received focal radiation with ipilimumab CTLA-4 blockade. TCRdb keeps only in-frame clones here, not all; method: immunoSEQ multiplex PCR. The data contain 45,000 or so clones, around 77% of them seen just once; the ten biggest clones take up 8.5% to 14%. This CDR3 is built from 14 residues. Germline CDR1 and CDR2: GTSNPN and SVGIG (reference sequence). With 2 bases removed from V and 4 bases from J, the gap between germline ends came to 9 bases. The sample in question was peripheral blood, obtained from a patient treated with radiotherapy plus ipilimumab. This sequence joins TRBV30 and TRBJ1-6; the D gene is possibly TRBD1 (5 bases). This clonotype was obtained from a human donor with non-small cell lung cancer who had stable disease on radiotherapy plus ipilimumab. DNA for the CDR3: TGTGCCTGGAGTCCCTCAGGGTATAATTCACCCCTCCACTTT. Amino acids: CAWSPSGYNSPLHF. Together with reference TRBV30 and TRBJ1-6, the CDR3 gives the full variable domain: SQTIHQWPATLVQPVGSPLSLECTVEGTSNPNLYWYRQAAGRGLQLLFYSVGIGQISSEVPQNLSASRPQDRQFILSSKKLLLSDSGFYLCAWSPSGYNSPLHFGNGTRLTVT.